This T cell receptor beta chain was identified in a study of T cell changes during pregnancy in multiple sclerosis. The CDR3 length is 15 residues. Germline assignment: CDR1 LNHDA and CDR2 SQIVND (reference sequence). Trimming removed 2 bases from V and 0 bases from J, with 10 bases in between. Profiling relied on immunoSEQ multiplex PCR, and the TCRdb table lists in-frame clones only, not all of them. Of about 40,000 clones detected, 90% to 95% appear once; the ten largest clones hold 0.6% to 0.75%. The TCR was taken from a female donor with multiple sclerosis, enrolled in a pregnancy study. The genes are TRBV19 and TRBJ1-2, with D tentatively TRBD1 (5 bases). The sequencing here drew on CD4+ T cells from peripheral blood mononuclear cells, taken in the third trimester of pregnancy. CDR3 nucleotides: TGTGCCAGTAGTATATCGGCCAGGGCTAACTATGGCTACACCTTC. It encodes CASSISARANYGYTF.